The entry below gives a single T cell receptor (beta chain) sequence along with its context. Its binding antigen is unknown. No quality values exist for individual bases; no much larger clone is one base distant. This entry belongs to a study of CD8+CD57+ T cells in acquired aplastic anemia (dated by TCRdb to 2017 to 2018). About the investigation overall: DNA extracted from sorted CD4+ and CD8+ cells had a mean of about 3 ug, with a range of roughly 0.2 to 27.4 ug. CD8+CD57+ expansion was defined as frequency above the mean frequency observed in healthy subjects. Broad study findings and their caveats: Although 25 to 30 CD8+ CDR3 sequences were shared by patients and controls, these sequences appeared highly expressed in patients and within the immunodominant clones of patients. Patients and healthy controls showed no significant difference in CD8+ Simpson's diversity (P=0.060).

Genomic DNA served as template for TCR beta VDJ combination and CDR3 sequence profiling. An Illumina HiSeq 2000 was used for TCR repertoire sequencing. Regarding the original processing steps: Repertoire assessment relied on Simpson's diversity index, CDR3 size and DJ length profiles, and TRBV/TRBJ rearrangement plots. The most abundant DNA sequence in the deep sequencing data was defined as the immunodominant clone. CDR3 amino acid sequences were checked for sharing across subjects and were also compared against the VDJdb database and published repertoires. The public sequencing data were trimmed at Q25 with fastp and processed into clonotypes with MiXCR by TCRdb, which kept only in-frame beta chains. Each record represents a unique CDR3 protein, reported with the most common genes and DNA among its rows. None of the V and J calls come from the authors' own analysis; TCRdb made them. Recorded for this sample are about 180,000 distinct CDR3 sequences; around 60% of them occurred a single time. 40% to 50% of the sample comes from the top ten.

The patients picked for sequencing were ones in whom flow cytometry had shown an expansion of CD8+CD57+ cells. Every patient had a diagnosis of severe acquired aplastic anemia based on International Study of Aplastic Anemia and Agranulocytosis and Camitta criteria. No therapy had been received by the patients at the time of blood sampling. TCR repertoires of sorted CD4+ and CD8+ blood T cells from severe aplastic anemia patients and healthy subjects were deep-sequenced in the study. Patients were enrolled under clinicaltrials.gov protocols 00001620, 01623167, 00001397, 00071045, 00081523 and 00961064 in the USA. Ficoll-Paque density gradient centrifugation was used to isolate peripheral blood mononuclear cells. CD4+ and CD8+ T cells were sorted by FACS or magnetic beads before DNA extraction. As encoded in the germline V gene, CDR1 is SGHRS while CDR2 is YFSETQ. V is reduced by 0 bases and J by 3 bases, leaving a spacing of 7 bases between them. The CDR3 has 14 amino acids, counting the end cysteine and phenylalanine. Only the CDR3 DNA is retained, 42 bases long and in frame from the first base.

The source of this sequence is a human donor with aplastic anemia. The specimen sequenced was sorted CD4+, CD8+, or CD8+CD57+ T cells (not recorded which) from PBMCs. In this chain, TRBV5-1 is recombined with TRBJ1-5; a confident D gene designation cannot be given. The CDR3 in this case is CASSLGDPNQPQHF. The DNA sequence reads TGCGCCAGCAGCTTGGGGGATCCCAATCAGCCCCAGCATTTT.